The text below deals with one T cell receptor beta chain. Its antigen remains unknown. The length of the CDR3 is 13 residues. Germline V gene sequence: CDR1 MNHEY, CDR2 SMNVEV (reference sequence). V lost 5 bases to trimming and J lost 4 bases, with 12 bases between them. This entry is derived from a study of T cell responses to AZD1222 COVID-19 vaccine. Study summary: Whether given at about 4 or about 12 weeks, second doses were pooled. Points from the study as a whole: At baseline, just a handful of AZD1222 recipients tested seropositive.

Clones were read by immunoSEQ multiplex PCR, and TCRdb kept only the in-frame ones, dropping some. The sample has some 130,000 clones, approximately 90% seen once. The sample was peripheral blood, taken on day 0 of AZD1222 vaccination. This clonotype was sampled from an adult in good health. The rearrangement links TRBV27 to TRBJ2-7; a possible D gene is TRBD1 (5 bases). CDR3 in amino acids: CASSLRTKYEQYF. CDR3 bases: TGTGCCAGCAGTCTCCGGACAAAGTACGAGCAGTACTTC.